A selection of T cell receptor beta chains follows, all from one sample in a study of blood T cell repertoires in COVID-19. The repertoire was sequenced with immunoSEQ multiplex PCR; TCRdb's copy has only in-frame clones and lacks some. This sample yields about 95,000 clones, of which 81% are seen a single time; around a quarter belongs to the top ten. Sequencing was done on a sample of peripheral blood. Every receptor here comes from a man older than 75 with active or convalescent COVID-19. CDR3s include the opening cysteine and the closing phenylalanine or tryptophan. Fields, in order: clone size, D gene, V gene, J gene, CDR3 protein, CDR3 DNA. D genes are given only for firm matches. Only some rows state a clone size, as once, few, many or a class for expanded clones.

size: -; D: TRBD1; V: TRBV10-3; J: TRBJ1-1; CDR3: CATENRGGDTEAFF; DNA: TGTGCCACTGAAAACAGGGGAGGTGACACTGAAGCTTTCTTT
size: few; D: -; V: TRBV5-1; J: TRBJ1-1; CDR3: CASSWTAGADGTEAFF; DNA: TGCGCCAGCAGCTGGACAGCGGGGGCCGACGGCACTGAAGCTTTCTTT
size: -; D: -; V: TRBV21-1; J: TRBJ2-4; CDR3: CANRSGAKNIQYF; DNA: TGTGCCAACCGTAGCGGGGCCAAAAACATTCAGTACTTC
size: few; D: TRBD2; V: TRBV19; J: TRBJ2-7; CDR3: CASSGTSGTYEQYF; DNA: TGTGCCAGCTCCGGGACTAGCGGCACCTACGAGCAGTACTTC
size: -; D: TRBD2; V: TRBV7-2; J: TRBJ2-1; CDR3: CASSLRTSGVYNEQFF; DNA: TGTGCCAGCAGCCTTAGGACTAGCGGGGTCTACAATGAGCAGTTCTTC
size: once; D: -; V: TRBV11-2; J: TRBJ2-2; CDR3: CASSFRNRNTGELFF; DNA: TGTGCCAGCAGCTTTAGAAACAGGAACACCGGGGAGCTGTTTTTT
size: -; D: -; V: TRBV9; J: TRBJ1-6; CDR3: CASSVAAPLIGSPLHF; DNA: TGTGCCAGCAGCGTAGCCGCCCCCCTAATCGGTTCACCCCTCCACTTT
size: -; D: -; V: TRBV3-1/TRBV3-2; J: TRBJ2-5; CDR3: CASSHPPGAQETQYF; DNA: TGTGCCAGCAGCCACCCTCCGGGAGCCCAAGAGACCCAGTACTTC
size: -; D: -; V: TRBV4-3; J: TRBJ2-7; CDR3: CASSQVRGDEQYF; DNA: TGCGCCAGCAGCCAGGTCAGGGGAGACGAGCAGTACTTC
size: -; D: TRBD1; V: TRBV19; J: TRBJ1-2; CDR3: CASTEQGIYGYTF; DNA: TGTGCCAGTACCGAACAGGGGATCTATGGCTACACCTTC
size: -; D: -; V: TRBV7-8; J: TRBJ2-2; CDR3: CASNSGNTGELFF; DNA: TGTGCCAGCAATTCAGGGAACACCGGGGAGCTGTTTTTT
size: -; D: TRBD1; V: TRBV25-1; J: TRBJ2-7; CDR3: CASSRPGTGAYEQYF; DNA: TGTGCCAGCAGCCGTCCCGGGACAGGGGCCTACGAGCAGTACTTC
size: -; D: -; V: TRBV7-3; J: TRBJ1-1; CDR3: CASSLIFNTEAFF; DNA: TGTGCCAGCAGCTTAATCTTCAACACTGAAGCTTTCTTT
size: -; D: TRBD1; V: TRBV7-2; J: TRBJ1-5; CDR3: CASGWRDRVQPQHF; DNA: TGTGCCAGCGGCTGGCGGGACAGGGTACAGCCCCAGCATTTT
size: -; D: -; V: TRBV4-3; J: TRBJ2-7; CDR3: CASSQSLAEDSPYEQYF; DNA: TGCGCCAGCAGCCAAAGCCTCGCCGAGGACAGCCCCTACGAGCAGTACTTC
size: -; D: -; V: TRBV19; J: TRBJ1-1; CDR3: CASQGLSTEAFF; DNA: TGTGCCAGCCAGGGCCTCAGCACTGAAGCTTTCTTT
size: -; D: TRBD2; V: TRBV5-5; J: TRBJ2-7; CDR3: CASSQRLAGGTRSSYEQYF; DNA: TGTGCCAGCAGCCAACGACTAGCGGGGGGGACAAGGAGCTCCTACGAGCAGTACTTC
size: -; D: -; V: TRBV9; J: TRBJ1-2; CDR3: CASSVGENYGYTF; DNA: TGTGCCAGCAGCGTTGGGGAGAACTATGGCTACACCTTC
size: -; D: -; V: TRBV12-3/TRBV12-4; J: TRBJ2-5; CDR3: CASSSRHETQYF; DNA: TGTGCCAGCAGTTCTAGGCACGAGACCCAGTACTTC
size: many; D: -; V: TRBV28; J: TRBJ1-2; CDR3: CASTQQGYGGYGYTF; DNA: TGTGCCAGCACCCAACAGGGTTACGGTGGCTATGGCTACACCTTC
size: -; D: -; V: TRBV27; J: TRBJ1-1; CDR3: CASSTRRENTEAFF; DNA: TGTGCCAGCAGTACCCGACGGGAGAACACTGAAGCTTTCTTT
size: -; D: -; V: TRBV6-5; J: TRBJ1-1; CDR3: CASSAAVNTEAFF; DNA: TGTGCCAGCAGCGCGGCGGTGAACACTGAAGCTTTCTTT
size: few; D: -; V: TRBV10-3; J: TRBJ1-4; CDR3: CAIRGRVEEKLFF; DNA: TGTGCCATCAGGGGGAGGGTCGAGGAAAAACTGTTTTTT
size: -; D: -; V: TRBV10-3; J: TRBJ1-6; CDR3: CAISEFRDNYNSPLHF; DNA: TGTGCCATCAGTGAGTTCCGGGACAACTATAATTCACCCCTCCACTTT
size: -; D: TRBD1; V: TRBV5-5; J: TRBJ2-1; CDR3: CASSGDRDSRNNEQFF; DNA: TGTGCCAGCAGCGGCGACAGGGATTCAAGGAACAATGAGCAGTTCTTC
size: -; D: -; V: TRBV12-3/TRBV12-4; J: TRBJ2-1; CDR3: CASSLEGTQFF; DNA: TGTGCCAGCAGTTTGGAGGGGACGCAGTTCTTC
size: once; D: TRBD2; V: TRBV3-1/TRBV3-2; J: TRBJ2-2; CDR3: CASSQPSGLARNTGELFF; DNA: TGTGCCAGCAGCCAACCCTCGGGACTAGCGAGGAACACCGGGGAGCTGTTTTTT
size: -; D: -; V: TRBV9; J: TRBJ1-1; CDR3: CASSFNRETNTEAFF; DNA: TGTGCCAGCAGTTTTAACAGGGAAACGAACACTGAAGCTTTCTTT
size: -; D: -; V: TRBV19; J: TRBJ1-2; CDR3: CASSSSPRGGGYTF; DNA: TGTGCCAGTAGCAGCAGTCCCCGCGGAGGGGGCTACACCTTC
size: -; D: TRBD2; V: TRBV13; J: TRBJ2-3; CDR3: CASSPERGQLSDTQYF; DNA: TGTGCCAGCAGTCCTGAGCGGGGGCAGTTGTCAGATACGCAGTATTTT